This TCR beta chain comes out of a study of beta chain features in type 1 diabetes. Study information: In all, approximately 100,000,000 sorted cells from all samples were analyzed.

Every bit of the isolated RNA underwent reverse transcription, so sequencing read expressed TCRB transcripts. Repertoires were generated with immunoSEQ multiplex PCR, while TCRdb's copy carries only in-frame clones and drops some. Here the sample spans 900,000 or so clones, roughly 17% being singletons. This clone was observed a single time. Its antigen is as yet unknown. Regarding the study as a whole: Within each of all four CD4+ subsets, Type 1 diabetes patients had TCRB CDR3s that were moderately but significantly shorter.

The CDR3 length is 12 residues. Germline V lookup: CDR1 WSHSY, CDR2 SAAADI. Trimming stripped 4 bases from V and 7 bases from J, with 8 bases between. There was one heparinised blood draw per donor, averaging about 116 mL. The gene calls are TRBV10-2 and TRBJ2-1; D is undetermined. Sequencing was carried out using naive CD4+ T cells from blood. This clonotype was obtained from a woman between 18 and 29 years old in good health. The CDR3 loop is CASSASLNEQFF. In nucleotides, the CDR3 is TGCGCCAGCAGTGCAAGCCTTAATGAGCAGTTCTTC.